This T cell receptor beta chain was sequenced for a study of cytotoxic CD8 clonotypes in ibrutinib-treated CLL. Study-level results: Contraction or stability on treatment characterized the public clonotypes, which were uncommon.

Profiled with immunoSEQ multiplex PCR; TCRdb holds only in-frame clones, not every one. The sample holds about 140,000 clones, less than 95% seen once. As concerns this clone: Its antigen is currently unknown.

Frozen PBMC stocks contributed about 1.8 micrograms of genomic DNA to the TCR beta libraries. Germline loops: CDR1 SGHTA, CDR2 FQGNSA. This CDR3 has 16 amino acids. V was clipped by 5 bases and J by 5 bases, with 20 bases between them. The chain carries TRBV7-2 and TRBJ2-3, with no clear D. The sample was PBMCs, taken after 12 months of ibrutinib treatment. The receptor comes from a human donor with chronic lymphocytic leukemia. The CDR3 sequence is CASSPPGPHGRDTQYF. The CDR3 region has the DNA TGTGCCAGCAGCCCCCCGGGCCCCCATGGTAGAGATACGCAGTATTTT.